The sample holds many counts of the clone carrying this T cell receptor beta chain. Its specificity is unknown. TCRdb re-called the RACE reads with MiXCR, one entry per CDR3 protein. The table has 250,000 or so distinct CDR3 sequences, approximately 8% seen once; the top ten hold approximately 1.2%. This sample stems from a study of human T cells and chemical hapten exposure. Study-wide context: Subjects had 2% DPC placed on about 2 cm by about 2 cm of upper inner arm skin for sensitization. Patients, a majority of them female, were diagnosed with alopecia areata, totalis or universalis. Overall study findings and caveats: No shift was seen in TCRs above 1 in 1000 frequency with DPC sensitization.

The time point denotes: pre-sensitization, week 0. As to treatment: therapeutic diphenylcyclopropenone sensitization with weekly scalp DPC. V lost 5 bases and J lost 5; bases outside the gene matches: 6. This CDR3 is built from 14 residues. Germline CDR1 MDHEN, CDR2 SYDVKM. The sample consisted of whole blood, taken in connection with sensitization to the hapten diphenylcyclopropenone (DPC). The sequence derives from a man younger than 35 with alopecia areata. Some clones in this sample may be carry-over from other donors' samples. J is TRBJ2-5 and V is TRBV28; 9 bases agree with TRBD1. The CDR3 sequence: CASSLQGARETQYF. CDR3 in DNA: TGTGCCAGCAGTCTACAGGGGGCTAGGGAGACCCAGTACTTC.